This TCR beta chain was retrieved from a study of cytomegalovirus exposure and HLA in healthy donors (TCRdb year 2017). Context from the whole study: According to an earlier analysis of a few hundred of the donors, 150 million to 200 million T cells yielded some 110 million unique TCR beta sequences and about 300 Gb of sequence data. Rather than using new phenotypic data, the later analysis identified candidate immune exposures from TCR beta sequences and from how often those sequences occurred across donors. The study was designed to test whether signatures of past pathogen exposure could be identified by cataloging public T cell receptors. Using immunosequencing, the study profiled T cell repertoires from 500 to 800 subjects and related those repertoires to cytomegalovirus serostatus. Genome-wide SNP genotypes for about 65% of the roughly 670 donors were used in a later genetic analysis, which treated that subset as a discovery cohort. In an earlier analysis of 500 to 650 of the donors, high-throughput TCR beta sequencing was used to judge whether each TCR beta V gene segment behaved as functional or pseudogenic. Donor age, sex, ethnicity and CMV serostatus were compiled alongside the repertoire data. Typing coverage differed by locus: A, B, C, DRB1 and DQB1 were typed in about 629-640 donors, DQA1 in about 500, DPA1 in over 600, and DPB1 in around 440. To predict cytomegalovirus infection status, the study brought together high-throughput TCR immunosequencing, statistical association of individual TCRs with disease status, and machine learning. All discovery cohort repertoires had been generated using a single sequencing platform. Among about 360 genotyped donors of the cohort, an average of about 240,000 unique TCR beta nucleotide sequences were sequenced per donor, approximately 20% of them non-productive. The genetic ancestry cluster associated with self-reported Caucasian donors included over 80% of the 398 genotyped donors. In addition to the first cohort of approximately 650 subjects, a separate validation cohort of over 90 different subjects was used. In a later analysis, previously published TCR beta repertoires from 500 to 750 donors were re-analyzed and high-resolution HLA genotyping was added so that TCR occurrence patterns could be studied. Roughly 320 gigabases of sequencing data and roughly 80 million unique TCR sequences made up an early release that covered nearly 650 HLA-typed donors. Both class I and class II loci were covered by HLA typing, at four-digit resolution. Because of strong linkage in the cohort, roughly five DR-DQ haplotypes were treated as single units for association and clustering.

Library prep was done by the immunoSEQ multiplex PCR assay. The multiplex PCR relied on a mix of 60 forward primers for TCR Vbeta segments and 13 reverse primers for TCR Jbeta segments. The CDR3 region of rearranged TCR beta genes was amplified from genomic DNA by a multiplex PCR assay. On the Illumina HiSeq System, the amplified TCR beta libraries were sequenced as 87-base-pair reads. The authors processed their data as follows. In a later analysis, tens of millions of unique TCR beta chains were counted across the 650 to 750 repertoires, and around 10 million of these chains were shared by at least two donors. Raw reads were error-corrected and collapsed into unique sequences by a nearest-neighbor algorithm in which closely related sequences were merged to remove PCR and sequencing errors. Alignment of CDR3 sequences to IMGT reference sequences was used to assign V, D and J gene segments. Each retained sequence needed at least a six-nucleotide match to both a V gene segment and a J gene segment. Rearrangements were called productive when the CDR3 lacked stop codons and stayed in frame with V and J; all others were non-productive. CDR3 was defined according to IMGT convention as the region running from the second conserved V-encoded cysteine to the conserved J-encoded phenylalanine. In an earlier analysis of more than 550 of the donors, sequences lacking an unambiguous match to a single V gene segment were excluded. In an earlier analysis of approximately 610 of the donors, V segments were called functional above 56.7% productive rearrangements and were called segregating when the between-donor standard deviation exceeded 5%. A statistical classification framework was built for diagnosing cytomegalovirus status from the catalog of TCR beta chain sequences. In a later analysis, V and J genes were assigned by comparing TCR nucleotide sequences against IMGT/GENE-DB human TR gene sequences. Using the TCRdist pipeline, a later analysis assigned CDR3 sequences along with most-parsimonious VDJ recombination scenarios. A later analysis defined each TCR beta chain by its CDR3 amino acid sequence plus V-gene family, and excluded reads lacking a unique V-gene family. To address suspected cross-contamination and a sequencing artifact, a later analysis removed roughly 640 highly shared, low-generation-probability nucleotide sequences. A later analysis calculated a clonal expansion index for each public chain from normalized within-repertoire ranks of inferred template counts. Generation probabilities in a later analysis came from a VDJ recombination model fitted to out-of-frame rearrangements, and those results were checked against IGoR. A later analysis scored TCR-TCR, TCR-HLA and TCR-CMV co-occurrence with hypergeometric tests, applying a repertoire-size bias correction to TCR pairs. To estimate false discovery rates, a later analysis permuted the HLA or CMV assignments 20 times. In a later analysis, co-occurring TCRs were grouped with DBSCAN, and TCRdist sequence similarity was added when clustering was performed within HLA-allele-positive subsets. Co-occurrence clustering excluded repertoires with fewer than 30,000 or more than 120,000 public chains, plus five with anomalous nucleotide sharing. This immuneACCESS table, as held by TCRdb, lists in-frame sequences with V and J called but not all clones. Of the missing ones, under half trace to an unresolved V gene in checked studies; the others have no known cause. That table furnishes V, J and clone size, whereas the DNA furnished D and trimming. For this sample the table gives roughly 110,000 clones, of which around 67% were detected only once. Around 13% of the sample is held by the ten biggest clonotypes.

General findings and caveats noted by the study authors: The cohort was sequenced for TCR beta chains only, and without alpha or paired-chain data the features that could be detected were limited. A further reported finding was that TCR beta sequences accurately predicted the HLA-A and HLA-B alleles for most subjects in the first cohort. When HLA alleles, especially DR and DQ, strongly co-occurred, TCR associations were difficult to assign to individual alleles. A few of the identified cytomegalovirus-associated TCR beta chains were confirmed in vitro to be specific for cytomegalovirus antigens. Linkage disequilibrium might explain the correlated functional status among segregating V segments, but an unknown experimental factor could not be ruled out. In a later analysis, HLA-associated TCR beta chains showed more clonal expansion and lower generation probabilities than non-associated chains that were equally common. Because HLA typing was missing for some donors at each locus, association tests included only the typed subset. The authors suggested that the approach could potentially be generalized to other disease states and immunological phenotypes. Across donors, most TCR sequences were observed very rarely, whereas some public TCRs were present in many individuals. In a later analysis, several top co-occurrence clusters were reported to appear linked to parvovirus B19, influenza, CMV and Epstein-Barr virus. Specific HLA alleles were associated with roughly 17,000 TCR beta sequences at a false discovery rate of 0.05 in a later analysis. In a later analysis, TCR association rates were found to vary across HLA loci, with the most associated TCRs seen for DRB1 alleles and the fewest for HLA-C alleles. Because the 87-base-pair reads could not distinguish some IMGT-functional V segments, including TRBV6-2 and TRBV6-3, those segments were excluded. Immune exposure information for the cohort was limited to CMV serostatus. Broadly in line with IMGT annotations, most TCR beta V segments showed up in productive rearrangements about 90% or about 30% of the time in an earlier analysis of approximately 600 of the donors. In a later analysis, most CMV-associated TCR beta chains were found to appear HLA-restricted, with HLA associations seemingly driven largely by CMV exposure. A cluster of highly shared sequence variants was judged likely to be a technical artifact of the sequencing pipeline. A later genetic analysis associated a missense DCLRE1C variant with V-gene and J-gene trimming of TCR beta chains, and an independent cohort replicated the association. In the study, some 180 TCR beta chains were listed as associated with cytomegalovirus. Because counts were too low, roughly 18 rarely observed V segments, including chromosome 9 orphons, were left out of the earlier analysis of 587 of the donors. Roughly uniform sequencing depth across donors was assumed in presence/absence analyses, although this assumption may not hold. The classifier was reported to diagnose cytomegalovirus status with high specificity and sensitivity in both the original cohort and the validation cohort. Compared with the 666-donor mean, donors in an Asian-associated ancestry cluster had fewer N-insertions in productive TCRs, according to a later genetic analysis.

The junction shows trimming of 9 bases on V and 0 bases on J, plus 18 bases between the germline ends. The CDR1 and CDR2 encoded by the germline V gene (reference sequence) are LNHDA and SQIVND. The CDR3 measures 15 amino acids from cysteine to phenylalanine. Here the CDR3 DNA is all that survives: 45 bases in frame from base 1. Concerning this clone: The antigen it recognizes is unknown. Base quality data are lacking; no much larger clone is found one base away.

In total, about 650 healthy bone marrow donors made up the cohort. At the time of sampling, all cohort members were nominally healthy, though unrecorded immune exposures were likely present. The donor was CMV seropositive and was included in the group of some 290 seropositive cohort members. A peripheral blood sample was collected from each donor, and TCR beta sequencing was performed on peripheral blood mononuclear cells. The Qiagen DNeasy Blood Extraction Kit was used to extract genomic DNA from the blood cell samples. This clonotype was sampled from a woman in her thirties or forties in good health and CMV-seropositive. The sample consisted of PBMCs. The rearrangement combines TRBV19 with TRBJ2-7; a tentative D match to TRBD1 spans 6 bases. The DNA sequence reads TGTGCCAGCAGCGTGGGGACATCGCTCTCCTACGAGCAGTACTTC. Its translation is CASSVGTSLSYEQYF.